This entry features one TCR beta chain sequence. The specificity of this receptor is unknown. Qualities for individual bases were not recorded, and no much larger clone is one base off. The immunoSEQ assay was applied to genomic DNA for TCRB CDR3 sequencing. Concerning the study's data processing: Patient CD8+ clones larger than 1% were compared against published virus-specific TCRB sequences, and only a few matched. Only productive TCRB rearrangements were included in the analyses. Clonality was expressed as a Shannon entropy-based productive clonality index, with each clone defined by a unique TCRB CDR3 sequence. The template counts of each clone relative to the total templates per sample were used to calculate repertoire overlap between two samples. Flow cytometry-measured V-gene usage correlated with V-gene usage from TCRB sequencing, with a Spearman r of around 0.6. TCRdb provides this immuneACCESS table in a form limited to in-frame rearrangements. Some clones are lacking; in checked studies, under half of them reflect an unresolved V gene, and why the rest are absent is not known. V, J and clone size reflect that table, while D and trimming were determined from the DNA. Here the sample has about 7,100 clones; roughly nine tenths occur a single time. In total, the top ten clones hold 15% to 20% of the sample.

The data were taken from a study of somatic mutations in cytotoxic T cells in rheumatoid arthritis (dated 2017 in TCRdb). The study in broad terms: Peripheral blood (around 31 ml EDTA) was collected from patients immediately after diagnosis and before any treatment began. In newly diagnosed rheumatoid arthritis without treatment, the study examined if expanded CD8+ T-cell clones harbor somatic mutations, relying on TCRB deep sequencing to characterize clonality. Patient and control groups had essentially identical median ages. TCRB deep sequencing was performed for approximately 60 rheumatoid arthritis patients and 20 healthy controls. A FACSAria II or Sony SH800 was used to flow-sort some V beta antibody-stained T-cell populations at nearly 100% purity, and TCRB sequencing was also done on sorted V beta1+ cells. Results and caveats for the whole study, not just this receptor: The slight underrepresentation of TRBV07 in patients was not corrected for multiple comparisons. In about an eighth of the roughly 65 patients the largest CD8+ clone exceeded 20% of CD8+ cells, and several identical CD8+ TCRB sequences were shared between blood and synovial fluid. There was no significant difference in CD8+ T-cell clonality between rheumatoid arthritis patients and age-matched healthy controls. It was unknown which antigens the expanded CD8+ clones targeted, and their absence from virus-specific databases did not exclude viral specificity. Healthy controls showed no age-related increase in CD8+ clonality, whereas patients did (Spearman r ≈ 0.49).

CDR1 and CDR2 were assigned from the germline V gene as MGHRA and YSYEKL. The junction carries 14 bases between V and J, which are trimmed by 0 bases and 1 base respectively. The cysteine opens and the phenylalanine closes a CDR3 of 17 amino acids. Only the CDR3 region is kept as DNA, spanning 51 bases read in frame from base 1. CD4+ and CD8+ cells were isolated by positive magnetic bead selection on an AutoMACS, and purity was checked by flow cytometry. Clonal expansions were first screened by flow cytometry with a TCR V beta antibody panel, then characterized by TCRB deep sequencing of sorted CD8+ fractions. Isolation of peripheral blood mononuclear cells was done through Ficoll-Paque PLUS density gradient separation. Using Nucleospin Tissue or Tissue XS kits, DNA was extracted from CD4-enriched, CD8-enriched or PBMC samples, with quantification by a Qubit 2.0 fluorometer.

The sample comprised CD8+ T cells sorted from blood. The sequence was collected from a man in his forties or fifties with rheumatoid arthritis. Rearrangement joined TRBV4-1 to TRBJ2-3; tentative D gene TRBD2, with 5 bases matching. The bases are TGCGCCAGCAGCCAAGAGGATACGGGGTGGGGCACAGATACGCAGTATTTT. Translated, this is CASSQEDTGWGTDTQYF.